The T cell receptor (beta chain) described here comes from a study of patients and donors after allogeneic stem cell transplantation. Germline CDR1 and CDR2: MGHRA and YSYEKL. This CDR3 spans 15 amino acids. V lost 2 bases and J 7 bases, leaving 15 bases between the germline ends. TCRdb reanalysed the RT-PCR reads using MiXCR and keeps one entry per CDR3 protein. The table shows 200,000 to 250,000 distinct CDR3 sequences, with roughly 13% occurring only once. This clonotype was seen only a few times. The sequenced material came from blood, either unsorted or a sorted T cell fraction (not recorded which). The J gene is TRBJ2-1, the V gene TRBV4-1; D remains ambiguous. This TCR came from a human donor who was either an allogeneic HSCT recipient or a stem cell or donor lymphocyte infusion donor (not recorded which). It is not recorded whose cells these are; they may come from a transplant donor. The CDR3 nucleotides read TGCGCCAGCAGCCAATCGGGTATAGTTAGGAATGAGCAGTTCTTC. Encoded protein: CASSQSGIVRNEQFF.